The 31 T cell receptor beta chains listed next were all sequenced from one sample in a study of blood T cell repertoires in COVID-19. Libraries were prepared by immunoSEQ multiplex PCR; TCRdb keeps only in-frame clonotypes and omits some of them. The table has 90,000 to 140,000 clones, around 86% seen once. Sequences were obtained from peripheral blood. Source of these receptors: a man aged 50-60 years with acute or convalescent COVID-19.

V gene TRBV28 combines with J gene TRBJ2-3; tentative D call: TRBD2 (6 bases). Deletions cut 2 bases from V and 1 base from J, with 10 bases between. The CDR3 is made up of 15 amino acids. Germline CDR1 is MDHEN and CDR2 is SYDVKM. The CDR3 loop is CASSLPGAGTDTQYF. In nucleotides, the CDR3 is TGTGCCAGCAGTTTACCGGGAGCCGGCACAGATACGCAGTATTTT.

This clone was observed a single time. V gene TRBV24-1 combines with J gene TRBJ2-3, with D maybe TRBD2 (6 bases). Trimming left V 3 bases short and J 4 bases short, with 13 bases between. Germline V gene sequence: CDR1 KGHDR, CDR2 SFDVKD. The CDR3 has 15 amino acids. CDR3 protein: CATSDGPPGADTQYF. The CDR3 bases are TGTGCCACCAGTGATGGACCCCCGGGGGCAGATACGCAGTATTTT.

A few counts support this clone. J is TRBJ2-2 and V is TRBV19; the D gene is possibly TRBD1 (6 bases). This CDR3 spans 14 amino acids. Germline values: CDR1 LNHDA, CDR2 SQIVND (reference sequence). V gave up 6 bases and J gave up 6 bases, with 14 bases separating them. The CDR3 sequence is CASRPTGRAGELFF. Written as DNA, the CDR3 is TGTGCCAGTAGGCCAACAGGGCGGGCCGGGGAGCTGTTTTTT.

The J gene is TRBJ1-1, the V gene TRBV18; D gene unclear. The V gene's germline CDR1 is KGHSH and CDR2 LQKENI. V dropped 6 bases and J dropped 3 bases, with 11 bases sitting between them. This CDR3 region has 13 residues. This CDR3 reads CASSPLVDTEAFF. In DNA, the CDR3 is TGTGCCAGCTCCCCCTTAGTGGACACTGAAGCTTTCTTT.

The chain employs TRBV10-3 and TRBJ1-2; 11 bases match TRBD1. The CDR3 covers 14 residues. The V gene's germline CDR1 is ENHRY and CDR2 SYGVKD. Trimming cost V 6 bases and J 2 bases; bases outside gene matches: 2. The DNA of the CDR3 is TGTGCCATCAGGGACAGGGGGCCGAACTATGGCTACACCTTC. The encoded protein is CAIRDRGPNYGYTF.

This sequence joins TRBV6-6 and TRBJ1-3, with no clear D. The CDR3 has 14 residues. CDR1 and CDR2 (germline): MNHNY, SVGAGI (reference sequence). V gave up 6 bases and J gave up 0 bases, with 9 bases separating them. CDR3 DNA sequence: TGTGCCAGCAGCCCGAGTGACTCTGGAAACACCATATATTTT. Translated: CASSPSDSGNTIYF.

The CDR3 sequence: CASSLEGVMNTEAFF. In DNA, the CDR3 is TGCGCCAGCAGCTTGGAGGGGGTAATGAACACTGAAGCTTTCTTT. The V gene is TRBV5-1, the J gene TRBJ1-1, with a tentative D call TRBD1 (6 bases). From germline, CDR1 is SGHRS and CDR2 YFSETQ. There are 15 residues in the CDR3. V was clipped by 0 bases and J by 0 bases, with 9 bases between them.

The chain combines TRBV10-3 with TRBJ1-2, with 9 bases identical to TRBD1. V dropped 0 bases and J dropped 5; count of bases not matched to a gene: 1. Germline V gene sequence: CDR1 ENHRY, CDR2 SYGVKD. The CDR3 has 14 amino acids. This chain's CDR3 is CAISESTGGYGYTF. The CDR3 coding sequence is TGTGCCATCAGTGAGTCGACAGGGGGTTATGGCTACACCTTC.

The V gene is TRBV28, the J gene TRBJ1-1; 9 nucleotides align to TRBD1. The CDR3 totals 14 residues. Trimming removed 6 bases from V and 1 base from J; junction bases left unmatched: 3. CDR1 is MDHEN, CDR2 SYDVKM, per germline. Written as DNA, the CDR3 is TGTGCCAGCAGGCGACAGGGGGAGAACACTGAAGCTTTCTTT. Its translation is CASRRQGENTEAFF.

This chain joins TRBV5-4 and TRBJ2-3; D is undetermined. The V end lost 4 bases, the J end lost 6 bases, and 12 bases lay between the germline ends. CDR3 length: 13 amino acids. The V gene's germline CDR1 is SGHNT and CDR2 YYREEE (reference sequence). CDR3 in amino acids: CASSPYNDDTQYF. The CDR3 DNA reads TGTGCCAGCAGCCCGTACAATGATGATACGCAGTATTTT.

This sequence joins TRBV7-9 and TRBJ1-2, with 7 nucleotides matching TRBD1. The length of the CDR3 is 13 residues. Per the germline V gene, CDR1 is SEHNR and CDR2 is FQNEAQ (reference sequence). Trimming at V came to 5 bases and at J to 4 bases, leaving 4 bases not matched to a gene. The CDR3 protein is CASSPGTAYGYTF. For the CDR3, the DNA is TGTGCCAGCAGCCCAGGGACAGCCTATGGCTACACCTTC.

The chain couples TRBV9 to TRBJ2-1; 13 positions agree with TRBD2. Trimming removed 3 bases from V and 7 bases from J; junction bases left unmatched: 4. Germline loops: CDR1 SGDLS, CDR2 YYNGEE. There are 15 residues in the CDR3. CDR3 sequence reads: CASSAEGLAGNEQFF. In nucleotides, the CDR3 is TGTGCCAGCAGCGCCGAGGGACTAGCGGGGAATGAGCAGTTCTTC. Full variable domain (rest looked up from reference TRBV9 and TRBJ2-1): DSGVTQTPKHLITATGQRVTLRCSPRSGDLSVYWYQQSLDQGLQFLIQYYNGEERAKGNILERFSAQQFPDLHSELNLSSLELGDSALYFCASSAEGLAGNEQFFGPGTRLTVL.

CDR3 nucleotide sequence: TGTGCCAGCAGCCAAGAAACTAGCGGGACCTACGAGCAGTACTTC. Residues: CASSQETSGTYEQYF. The rearrangement uses TRBV4-2 and TRBJ2-7, with 10 bases that match TRBD2. The CDR3 totals 15 residues. Trimming at V came to 0 bases and at J to 2 bases, leaving 1 base not matched to a gene. From germline, CDR1 is LGHNA and CDR2 YNFKEQ.

The V call is TRBV19, the J call TRBJ2-7, with TRBD1 as a possible D gene (5 bases). Per the germline V gene, CDR1 is LNHDA and CDR2 is SQIVND (reference sequence). The V end lost 5 bases, the J end lost 6 bases, and 11 bases lay between the germline ends. CDR3 length: 12 amino acids. CDR3 in DNA: TGTGCCAGTAGTGCAGGGTCGCGCGAGCAGTACTTC. It yields the protein CASSAGSREQYF.

This clone was seen just once. DNA of the CDR3: TGTGCCAGCAGCTTACTTGTGAACACTGAAGCTTTCTTT. This translates into CASSLLVNTEAFF. This chain uses TRBV7-6 with TRBJ1-1, with no clear D. The length of the CDR3 is 13 residues. Germline V gives CDR1 SGHVS, CDR2 FNYEAQ. Trimming shortened V by 2 bases and J by 0 bases, and 4 bases separated the two germline ends.

The V gene is TRBV5-1, the J gene TRBJ2-7, with D hard to call. The CDR3 extends over 14 amino acids. CDR1 and CDR2 from the germline V gene are SGHRS and YFSETQ. Trimming removed 0 bases from V and 3 bases from J, with 10 bases in between. The chain's CDR3 is CASSLASGHYEQYF. DNA of the CDR3: TGCGCCAGCAGCTTGGCCAGTGGTCACTACGAGCAGTACTTC.

This clone has just one count. The V and J genes are TRBV20-1 and TRBJ1-1; perhaps TRBD1 as D (5 bases). V dropped 6 bases and J dropped 8 bases, with 10 bases sitting between them. The germline CDR1 and CDR2 sequences are DFQATT and SNEGSKA (reference sequence). The CDR3 is 10 amino acids. CDR3 amino acids: CSAKQVEAFF. In DNA form, the CDR3 reads TGCAGTGCGAAACAGGTAGAAGCTTTCTTT.

V and J are TRBV27 and TRBJ2-6; D perhaps matches TRBD2 (7 bases). Germline CDR1 is MNHEY and CDR2 is SMNVEV (reference sequence). The CDR3 is 18 amino acids. V lost 5 bases and J lost 1, with 18 bases in between. Written as DNA, the CDR3 is TGTGCCAGCAGTCCTCGGGGGGCGGTGCTATCTGGGGCCAACGTCCTGACTTTC. It is translated as CASSPRGAVLSGANVLTF.

The chain carries TRBV2 and TRBJ2-3; 8 bases are shared with TRBD1. The CDR3 runs 14 residues. Germline V gives CDR1 SNHLY, CDR2 FYNNEI. The V and J ends lost 7 bases and 5 bases, in that order; junction bases with no gene match: 8. CDR3 region: CASIERTGKDTQYF. For the CDR3, the DNA is TGTGCCAGCATCGAACGGACAGGGAAAGATACGCAGTATTTT.

The chain is built from TRBV6-1 and TRBJ1-5, with D maybe TRBD1 (5 bases). Trimming left V 3 bases short and J 6 bases short, with 18 bases between. Germline lookup yields CDR1 MNHNS and CDR2 SASEGT. The CDR3 sequence is 16 residues long. CDR3 nucleotide sequence: TGTGCCAGCAGTGACCTAAGCGGGGGAGGAGGTCAGCCCCAGCATTTT. Its translation is CASSDLSGGGGQPQHF.

The V gene is TRBV19, the J gene TRBJ2-5; tentative D call: TRBD2 (5 bases). The CDR3 extends over 14 amino acids. V lost 4 bases, J lost 6 bases, and 15 bases lay in between. CDR1 is LNHDA and CDR2 is SQIVND in the germline V gene (reference sequence). CDR3 amino acids: CASSTGKAGQTQYF. CDR3 coding DNA: TGTGCCAGTAGTACGGGAAAGGCCGGGCAGACCCAGTACTTC.

A single count supports this clone. The CDR3 loop reads CATSRNPTGTRNTIYF. The CDR3, as DNA: TGTGCCACCAGCAGAAATCCGACAGGTACAAGAAACACCATATATTTT. This chain links TRBV15 with TRBJ1-3, with D perhaps TRBD1 (6 bases). V lost 2 bases, J lost 5 bases, and 16 bases lay in between. In germline, CDR1 is LNHNV, CDR2 YYDKDF (reference sequence). The length of the CDR3 is 16 residues. The full variable domain, in which reference TRBV15 and TRBJ1-3 provide the parts outside the CDR3, is DAMVIQNPRYQVTQFGKPVTLSCSQTLNHNVMYWYQQKSSQAPKLLFHYYDKDFNNEADTPDNFQSRRPNTSFCFLDIRSPGLGDTAMYLCATSRNPTGTRNTIYFGEGSWLTVV.

The rearrangement uses TRBV5-6 and TRBJ1-6, with D unclear. Germline CDR1 and CDR2: SGHDT and YYEEEE. Trimming cost V 1 base and J 12 bases, with 17 bases left between them. The CDR3 has 15 amino acids. The CDR3 loop reads CASSLTPAWTGPLHF. In nucleotides, the CDR3 is TGTGCCAGCAGCTTGACCCCAGCGTGGACTGGACCCCTCCACTTT.

The chain employs TRBV18 and TRBJ2-7, with 7 positions matching TRBD1. Germline assignment: CDR1 KGHSH and CDR2 LQKENI. The CDR3 consists of 15 residues. V shed 2 bases, J shed 2 bases, and the junction held 6 bases outside the gene matches. This chain's CDR3 is CASSPNTGVAYEQYF. The CDR3 nucleotides are TGTGCCAGCTCACCAAATACAGGGGTGGCCTACGAGCAGTACTTC.

This clone came up once. In nucleotides, the CDR3 is TGTGCCAGCAGTTCTACCGGGACAGGGACTTCACCCCTCCACTTT. It codes for CASSSTGTGTSPLHF. The rearrangement joins TRBV6-5 to TRBJ1-6; 9 nucleotides match TRBD1. The CDR3 covers 15 residues. The germline V gene encodes CDR1 MNHEY and CDR2 SVGAGI. The V and J ends lost 4 bases and 9 bases, in that order; junction bases with no gene match: 7.

The chain carries TRBV28 and TRBJ1-4, with TRBD1 as a possible D gene (5 bases). The CDR3 contains 16 residues. Deletions cut 6 bases from V and 0 bases from J, with 14 bases between. CDR1 is MDHEN and CDR2 is SYDVKM in the germline V gene. The CDR3 DNA follows: TGTGCCAGCAGAAACGCGGGGGAAACAACTAATGAAAAACTGTTTTTT. Protein sequence: CASRNAGETTNEKLFF.

The chain couples TRBV5-1 to TRBJ2-1, with TRBD2 matching over 9 bases. The CDR3 runs to 16 residues. V lost 4 bases, J lost 4 bases, and 9 bases stayed unmatched. Germline V gives CDR1 SGHRS, CDR2 YFSETQ. CDR3 nucleotides: TGCGCCAGCAGCATGACTAGCGGAGGGGGGTACAATGAGCAGTTCTTC. As protein: CASSMTSGGGYNEQFF.

The gene calls are TRBV14 and TRBJ1-1, with a weak D call TRBD1 (6 bases). Trimming removed 5 bases at V and 1 base at J, with 11 bases between. Germline assignment: CDR1 SGHDN and CDR2 FVKESK. There are 14 residues in the CDR3. CDR3 region: CASSGGAENTEAFF. The CDR3 DNA reads as TGTGCCAGCAGCGGGGGGGCGGAGAACACTGAAGCTTTCTTT.

This chain connects TRBV7-9 to TRBJ1-1; D ambiguous. Germline CDR1 is SEHNR and CDR2 is FQNEAQ (reference sequence). Trimming removed 4 bases from V and 1 base from J, with 13 bases in between. The length of the CDR3 is 15 residues. CDR3: CASSSDGRGNTEAFF. The CDR3 DNA sequence: TGTGCCAGCAGCTCCGATGGCCGGGGGAACACTGAAGCTTTCTTT.

The chain employs TRBV5-8 and TRBJ2-5; possible D gene TRBD1, 6 bases. V gave up 0 bases and J gave up 1 base, with 16 bases separating them. The CDR3 is 17 amino acids. CDR1 is SGHTS and CDR2 is YDEGEE in the germline V gene. The CDR3 is CASSLGSGTHIQETQYF. CDR3 sequence (DNA): TGTGCCAGCAGCTTGGGGTCCGGGACACACATCCAAGAGACCCAGTACTTC.

The V gene is TRBV19, the J gene TRBJ2-7; D is undetermined. Trimming removed 3 bases from V and 7 bases from J, with 13 bases in between. The CDR3 totals 13 residues. Germline CDR1 is LNHDA and CDR2 is SQIVND (reference sequence). This chain's CDR3 is CASSISSAREQYF. The CDR3, as DNA: TGTGCCAGTAGTATTAGTTCCGCTAGAGAGCAGTACTTC. Full variable domain (missing parts from reference TRBV19 and TRBJ2-7): DGGITQSPKYLFRKEGQNVTLSCEQNLNHDAMYWYRQDPGQGLRLIYYSQIVNDFQKGDIAEGYSVSREKKESFPLTVTSAQKNPTAFYLCASSISSAREQYFGPGTRLTVT.